A single sample is the source of the 4 T cell receptor beta chains below, sequenced in a study of blood T cell repertoires in COVID-19. Here immunoSEQ multiplex PCR was the method, and the copy in TCRdb shows in-frame clones only, minus some. Counted here are about 110,000 clones, almost 80% occurring once; the ten biggest clones make up 16%. Sequenced input: peripheral blood. The origin of the receptors is a woman at least 80 years old with active or convalescent COVID-19.

The chain combines TRBV19 with TRBJ1-3; TRBD1 agrees at 7 bases. CDR1 and CDR2 (germline): LNHDA, SQIVND (reference sequence). Trimming at V came to 6 bases and at J to 0 bases, leaving 8 bases not matched to a gene. The CDR3 runs 16 residues. The CDR3 sequence: CASSLRTGGSGNTIYF. The CDR3 DNA sequence: TGTGCCAGTAGCCTGAGGACAGGAGGCTCTGGAAACACCATATATTTT.

Only a few counts were recorded for this clone. V and J are TRBV11-2 and TRBJ2-1; 9 bases map to TRBD2. V was clipped by 5 bases and J by 1 base; unmatched bases: 6. This CDR3 comprises 16 residues. Germline CDR1 is SGHAT and CDR2 is FQNNGV. The chain's CDR3 is CASSPNSGRSYNEQFF. The CDR3, as DNA: TGTGCCAGCAGCCCTAATAGCGGGAGATCCTACAATGAGCAGTTCTTC.

This clone was seen a handful of times. The J gene is TRBJ2-5, the V gene TRBV7-9; TRBD1 might be the D (6 bases). The CDR3 spans 13 residues. CDR1 and CDR2 from the germline V gene are SEHNR and FQNEAQ (reference sequence). V shed 5 bases and J shed 7 bases, with 14 bases lying between them. CDR3 nucleotide sequence: TGTGCCAGCAGCCGGGCCCAAGGGGGGACCCAGTACTTC. Residues: CASSRAQGGTQYF. The whole variable domain, remainder taken from reference TRBV7-9 and TRBJ2-5, is DTGVSQNPRHKITKRGQNVTFRCDPISEHNRLYWYRQTLGQGPEFLTYFQNEAQLEKSRLLSDRFSAERPKGSFSTLEIQRTEQGDSAMYLCASSRAQGGTQYFGPGTRLLVL.

The table lists this clone with a count of one. The V call is TRBV7-2, the J call TRBJ2-3, with TRBD2 identical over 9 bases. This CDR3 is 14 amino acids long. Germline CDR1 reads SGHTA; CDR2 reads FQGNSA. V lost 5 bases and J lost 5; bases outside the gene matches: 5. CDR3 sequence reads: CASSVSGGRDTQYF. Written as DNA, the CDR3 is TGTGCCAGCAGCGTTAGCGGGGGTAGAGATACGCAGTATTTT.